The 16 T cell receptor beta chains presented below share a single source sample, sequenced in a study of response to subunit inactivated influenza vaccine. TCRdb processed the RT-PCR reads anew with MiXCR; each CDR3 protein has one entry. Among about 160,000 distinct CDR3 sequences listed, about a tenth were seen once. Sequencing used non-naive T cells sorted from PBMCs, obtained 40 to 50 days after vaccination. The receptors were gathered from a man between 45 and 60 years old who received an inactivated influenza vaccine.

This clonotype came up many times. The chain combines TRBV5-1 with TRBJ2-2; the D gene is possibly TRBD1 (6 bases). V shed 2 bases and J shed 7 bases, with 15 bases lying between them. The CDR3 length is 15 residues. The germline V gene has CDR1 SGHRS and CDR2 YFSETQ. DNA of the CDR3: TGCGCCAGCAGCTTTCCAGGGACACCCGGCGGGGAGCTGTTTTTT. It translates to CASSFPGTPGGELFF.

V gene TRBV19 combines with J gene TRBJ2-7; possibly TRBD1 or TRBD2 for D (5 bases each). Germline V gene sequence: CDR1 LNHDA, CDR2 SQIVND (reference sequence). The CDR3 sequence is 14 residues long. V lost 4 bases and J lost 4, with 14 bases in between. Here the CDR3 DNA reads TGTGCCAGTAGTACAAGGGACCTGAAATACGAGCAGTACTTC. It yields the protein CASSTRDLKYEQYF. The full variable domain, with the rest looked up from reference TRBV19 and TRBJ2-7, is DGGITQSPKYLFRKEGQNVTLSCEQNLNHDAMYWYRQDPGQGLRLIYYSQIVNDFQKGDIAEGYSVSREKKESFPLTVTSAQKNPTAFYLCASSTRDLKYEQYFGPGTRLTVT.

At least ten counts were recorded for this clonotype. The gene calls are TRBV3-1 and TRBJ1-5; TRBD1 is a possible D gene (5 bases). The CDR3 sequence is 11 residues long. The germline gives CDR1 LGHDT, CDR2 YNNKEL (reference sequence). The V and J ends lost 3 bases and 9 bases respectively, with 6 bases between them. The CDR3 sequence: CASSQGGPQHF. The CDR3 DNA follows: TGTGCCAGCAGCCAGGGGGGGCCCCAGCATTTT.

This clonotype was picked up many times. The rearrangement joins TRBV12-3 or TRBV12-4 to TRBJ2-3; 8 nucleotides align to TRBD2. V lost 2 bases, J lost 5 bases, and 12 bases stayed unmatched. The CDR3 length is 17 residues. The DNA for the CDR3 is TGTGCCAGCAGTTTATGGCCTCGCGGGGGGATAGTAGATACGCAGTATTTT. Its protein product is CASSLWPRGGIVDTQYF.

DNA of the CDR3: TGCGCCAGCAGCTTGGAACCGGGGCACACTGAAGCTTTCTTT. Its translation: CASSLEPGHTEAFF. The V gene is TRBV5-1, the J gene TRBJ1-1; TRBD1 is a possible D gene (5 bases). This CDR3 spans 14 amino acids. Trimming took 0 bases from V and 3 from J, leaving 9 bases between them. CDR1 is SGHRS and CDR2 is YFSETQ in the germline V gene.

The chain joins TRBV6-1 to TRBJ2-3, with no clear D. Trimming removed 0 bases at V and 6 bases at J, with 10 bases between. Germline CDR1 reads MNHNS; CDR2 reads SASEGT. The CDR3 is 14 residues long. Here the CDR3 reads CASSEAYHGDTQYF. CDR3 sequence (DNA): TGTGCCAGCAGTGAAGCATATCATGGGGATACGCAGTATTTT.

V gene TRBV10-3 combines with J gene TRBJ2-7, with D possibly matching TRBD1 (6 bases). Germline V gene lookup returns CDR1 ENHRY and CDR2 SYGVKD. Trimming shortened V by 4 bases and J by 3 bases, and 7 bases separated the two germline ends. The CDR3 consists of 12 residues. Written as DNA, the CDR3 is TGTGCCATCAGTGTACAGGGCTACGAGCAGTACTTC. Its protein product is CAISVQGYEQYF.

The J gene is TRBJ1-2, the V gene TRBV6-6; 9 nucleotides match TRBD1. Germline V CDR1 and CDR2: MNHNY, SVGAGI (reference sequence). V shed 2 bases, J shed 8 bases, and the junction held 3 bases outside the gene matches. CDR3 size: 13 residues. CDR3 protein: CASSYRTGVGYTF. The CDR3 bases are TGTGCCAGCAGTTACAGGACAGGGGTAGGCTACACCTTC.

At least ten counts were recorded for this clonotype. This chain links TRBV7-8 with TRBJ2-7; 8 nucleotides match TRBD1. The ends lost 5 bases at V and 4 bases at J; junction bases unmatched: 7. The CDR3 has 14 residues. From germline, CDR1 is SGHVS and CDR2 FQNEAQ. As DNA, the CDR3 is TGTGCCAGCAGCATAGGACAGGGCCCTTACGAGCAGTACTTC. Translating it yields CASSIGQGPYEQYF.

In its sample, this clonotype was seen many times. The CDR3 sequence: CASTGIMNSPLHF. The CDR3, as DNA: TGTGCCTCGACGGGAATAATGAATTCACCCCTCCACTTT. This rearrangement joins TRBV7-9 to TRBJ1-6, with D hard to call. Trimming removed 11 bases from V and 7 bases from J, with 15 bases in between. Germline V gene lookup returns CDR1 SEHNR and CDR2 FQNEAQ (reference sequence). The CDR3 totals 13 residues.

This clonotype appeared many times. The chain recombines TRBV6-6 with TRBJ1-3, with D unclear. The CDR3 length is 12 residues. The V end lost 4 bases, the J end lost 8 bases, and 9 bases lay between the germline ends. Per the germline V gene, CDR1 is MNHNY and CDR2 is SVGAGI (reference sequence). The CDR3 here is CASSSAADTIYF. CDR3 sequence (DNA): TGTGCCAGCAGTTCCGCAGCGGACACCATATATTTT.

This clonotype was counted between two and nine times. The chain is built from TRBV6-2 or TRBV6-3 and TRBJ2-7, with TRBD2 matching 12 bases. This CDR3 is built from 15 residues. The J segment lost 5 bases and the V segment lost 4 bases, leaving 6 bases of the junction unmatched. Germline lookup yields CDR1 MNHEY and CDR2 SVGEGT. CDR3 amino acids: CASSSARLAGDEQYF. The CDR3 DNA follows: TGTGCCAGCAGTTCAGCGAGACTAGCGGGAGACGAGCAGTACTTC.

This clonotype was recorded many times. The CDR3 DNA is TGTGCCAGCAGCTCAGAATTGGGGGCAAGCTCCTACAATGAGCAGTTCTTC. Translation gives CASSSELGASSYNEQFF. The chain employs TRBV9 and TRBJ2-1; weak D call: TRBD1 (6 bases). CDR3 length equals 17 residues. Germline assignment: CDR1 SGDLS and CDR2 YYNGEE. V was shortened by 4 bases and J by 0 bases, with 17 bases between the two germline ends.

The J gene is TRBJ2-7, the V gene TRBV15, with a possible D match to TRBD1 (5 bases). Germline V gene lookup returns CDR1 LNHNV and CDR2 YYDKDF (reference sequence). V was cut by 0 bases and J by 1 base, with 7 bases left in between. CDR3 length equals 14 residues. The CDR3 sequence: CATSRDRVSYEQYF. CDR3 in DNA: TGTGCCACCAGCAGAGACAGGGTGTCCTACGAGCAGTACTTC.

This clonotype has a handful of counts. The rearrangement links TRBV25-1 to TRBJ1-1; maybe TRBD1 (5 bases). CDR1 MGHDK and CDR2 SYGVNS come from the germline V gene. The CDR3 extends over 16 amino acids. V was shortened by 6 bases and J by 6 bases, with 23 bases between the two germline ends. The DNA for the CDR3 is TGTGCCAGCAGAGAAACCGTTTCCGGGGGGGGGGCTGAAGCTTTCTTT. The encoded protein is CASRETVSGGGAEAFF.

This clonotype was counted ten times or more. This sequence joins TRBV12-3 or TRBV12-4 and TRBJ2-1, with 7 positions matching TRBD2. This CDR3 is built from 13 residues. V was clipped by 4 bases and J by 9 bases; unmatched bases: 6. The CDR3 DNA sequence: TGTGCCAGCAGTTCGCAAAGGACTAGTGAGCAGTTCTTC. Protein: CASSSQRTSEQFF.